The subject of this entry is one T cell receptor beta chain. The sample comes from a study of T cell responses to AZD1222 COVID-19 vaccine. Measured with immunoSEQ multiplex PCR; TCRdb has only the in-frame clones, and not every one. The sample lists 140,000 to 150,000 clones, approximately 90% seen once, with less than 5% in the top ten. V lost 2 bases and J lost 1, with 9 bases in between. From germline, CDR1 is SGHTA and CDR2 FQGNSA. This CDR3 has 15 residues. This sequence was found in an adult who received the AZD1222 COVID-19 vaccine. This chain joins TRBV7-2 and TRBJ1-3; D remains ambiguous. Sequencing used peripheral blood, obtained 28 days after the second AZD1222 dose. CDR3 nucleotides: TGTGCCAGCAGCTTAAGGCACGGTTCTGGAAACACCATATATTTT. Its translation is CASSLRHGSGNTIYF.